This record covers a single T cell receptor (beta chain). TCRdb redid the calling of the reads with MiXCR, one entry per CDR3 protein. The sample consists of some 220,000 distinct CDR3 sequences, more than 25% of them appearing once. The entry originates in a study of kidney transplant recipient with SARS-CoV-2 infection. V shed 4 bases and J shed 4 bases, with 8 bases lying between them. Germline loops: CDR1 SGHRS, CDR2 YFSETQ. The CDR3 extends over 13 amino acids. The clonotype originates from a male patient in his 30s who had COVID-19 and was a kidney transplant recipient. Some T cells may originate from the graft donor. The sequencing here drew on a blood sample, taken at baseline and on day 111 from a kidney transplant recipient. V usage is TRBV5-1 and J usage is TRBJ2-2, with D tentatively TRBD2 (5 bases). The CDR3 sequence is CASSMGVTGELFF. The CDR3 DNA reads as TGCGCCAGCAGCATGGGAGTCACCGGGGAGCTGTTTTTT.